This T cell receptor (beta chain) was recovered during a study of PD-1 blockade in classical Hodgkin lymphoma. Study results and limitations: Newly diagnosed patients were said to have less baseline TCR diversity than healthy donors did. Complete responders started with a diversity level that resembled newly diagnosed patients at baseline. While CD8+ TCR diversity did not rise significantly by C4D1, CD4+ TCR diversity did.

For this clone: Its antigen is as yet unknown.

Each patient relapsed following autologous stem cell transplantation, and prior brentuximab vedotin exposure differed. The study recorded best responses of complete response, partial response or progressive disease. Libraries were prepared by immunoSEQ multiplex PCR; TCRdb keeps only in-frame clonotypes and omits some of them. The sample lists over 11,000 clones; approximately 78% were seen once. Between the trimmed V and J ends, which lost 4 bases and 8 bases, there was a span of 18 bases. The CDR3 has 14 residues. CDR1 is SGHDT, CDR2 YYEEEE, per germline. V is TRBV5-6 and J is TRBJ1-2; possibly TRBD1 for D (6 bases). This clonotype was obtained from a human donor with classical Hodgkin lymphoma. The material was peripheral blood mononuclear cells (PBMCs), obtained before the second cycle of nivolumab. The CDR3 loop reads CASSPLTRRGGYTF. The CDR3 nucleotides read TGTGCCAGCAGCCCACTAACACGGAGGGGGGGCTACACCTTC.